One and the same sample provided the 14 T cell receptor beta chains below, sequenced in a study of shared clonotypes between healthy human individuals. Repertoires were generated with immunoSEQ multiplex PCR, while TCRdb's copy carries only in-frame clones and drops some. This table holds about 980,000 clones, roughly 72% found once. The sequenced sample was memory CD4+ T cells sorted from blood. Noted subset: CD45RA-negative fraction. All receptors come from a young man in good health.

The chain uses TRBV18 and TRBJ1-4, with 7 bases fitting TRBD1. Germline assignment: CDR1 KGHSH and CDR2 LQKENI. CDR3 length equals 14 residues. V lost 4 bases to trimming and J lost 5 bases; unmatched junction nucleotides: 4. CDR3 sequence (DNA): TGTGCCAGCTCACTATTGACAGGGAATGAAAAACTGTTTTTT. It is translated as CASSLLTGNEKLFF.

A few counts support this clone. This rearrangement joins TRBV11-3 to TRBJ2-2, with 8 bases matching TRBD2. Germline loops: CDR1 SGHNT, CDR2 YENEEA. This CDR3 region has 15 residues. V shed 8 bases and J 1 base; nucleotides not matched to a gene: 6. The CDR3, as DNA: TGTGCCAGCCGGGCGGCGGGAGGGAACACCGGGGAGCTGTTTTTT. Protein: CASRAAGGNTGELFF.

V usage is TRBV30 and J usage is TRBJ2-3, with a possible D match to TRBD2 (6 bases). The V end lost 0 bases, the J end lost 2 bases, and 12 bases lay between the germline ends. CDR1 is GTSNPN and CDR2 is SVGIG in the germline V gene (reference sequence). The CDR3 has 15 amino acids. For the CDR3, the DNA is TGTGCCTGGAGTGTACGTGGGGGACTCACAGATACGCAGTATTTT. This codes for CAWSVRGGLTDTQYF.

Comments on this clone: Other DNA sequences in this sample translate to the same CDR3. This chain connects TRBV27 to TRBJ1-4; D unresolved. V lost 3 bases to trimming and J lost 3 bases, with 8 bases between them. Germline V gene sequence: CDR1 MNHEY, CDR2 SMNVEV (reference sequence). CDR3 length: 14 amino acids. The DNA for the CDR3 is TGTGCCAGCAGTTTTGGGCAGGCTAATGAAAAACTGTTTTTT. Translating gives CASSFGQANEKLFF.

The chain combines TRBV11-2 with TRBJ2-3; D remains unclear. Trimming stripped 1 base from V and 3 bases from J, with 11 bases between. This CDR3 region has 15 residues. Germline V lookup: CDR1 SGHAT, CDR2 FQNNGV. The CDR3 DNA sequence: TGTGCCAGCAGCTTAGTTTCGGGCCGAACAGATACGCAGTATTTT. Protein: CASSLVSGRTDTQYF.

This chain links TRBV7-9 with TRBJ2-1; D ambiguous. In germline, CDR1 is SEHNR, CDR2 FQNEAQ (reference sequence). The V and J ends lost 5 bases and 6 bases respectively, with 11 bases between them. This CDR3 region has 13 residues. CDR3 in amino acids: CASSLSVGNEQFF. CDR3 sequence (DNA): TGTGCCAGCAGCCTCTCAGTGGGCAATGAGCAGTTCTTC.

The gene calls are TRBV20-1 and TRBJ1-3; maybe TRBD1 (5 bases). The CDR3 spans 11 residues. Trimming stripped 6 bases from V and 4 bases from J, with 7 bases between. CDR1 and CDR2 from the germline V gene are DFQATT and SNEGSKA (reference sequence). CDR3 sequence reads: CSAWGGNTIYF. CDR3 DNA: TGCAGTGCCTGGGGCGGAAACACCATATATTTT.

This sequence joins TRBV30 and TRBJ1-1, with TRBD1 identical over 8 bases. In germline, CDR1 is GTSNPN, CDR2 SVGIG (reference sequence). The CDR3 runs 13 residues. The V segment lost 6 bases and the J segment 4 bases; nucleotides outside the gene matches: 7. As DNA, the CDR3 is TGTGCCTGCAGGACAGGGACGGGCACTGAAGCTTTCTTT. Protein: CACRTGTGTEAFF.

The chain couples TRBV10-2 to TRBJ2-1, with D possibly being TRBD2 (6 bases). The length of the CDR3 is 15 residues. In germline, CDR1 is WSHSY, CDR2 SAAADI. V was pared by 7 bases and J by 1 base, with 14 bases between. The CDR3 reads CASMEGQSSYNEQFF. The CDR3 DNA is TGCGCCAGCATGGAGGGCCAGTCGTCCTACAATGAGCAGTTCTTC.

This clone was seen ten or more times. This chain links TRBV10-2 with TRBJ1-5; 9 bases align to TRBD1. There are 13 residues in the CDR3. The trim removed 6 bases at V and 6 bases at J, leaving 3 bases unmatched. CDR1 is WSHSY and CDR2 is SAAADI in the germline V gene. The CDR3 region is CASSLDRGQPQHF. The DNA of the CDR3 is TGCGCCAGCAGCCTGGACAGGGGTCAGCCCCAGCATTTT.

V gene TRBV5-4 combines with J gene TRBJ2-1; no definite D call. CDR1 and CDR2 (germline): SGHNT, YYREEE (reference sequence). CDR3 size: 14 residues. V lost 2 bases and J 0 bases, leaving 6 bases between the germline ends. CDR3 loop: CASSFQNSYNEQFF. The CDR3 coding sequence is TGTGCCAGCAGCTTTCAAAACTCCTACAATGAGCAGTTCTTC. The full variable domain, rest sourced from reference TRBV5-4 and TRBJ2-1, is ETGVTQSPTHLIKTRGQQVTLRCSSQSGHNTVSWYQQALGQGPQFIFQYYREEENGRGNFPPRFSGLQFPNYSSELNVNALELDDSALYLCASSFQNSYNEQFFGPGTRLTVL.

The rearrangement uses TRBV15 and TRBJ2-7; D assignment may be TRBD1 or TRBD2 (5 bases each). The CDR3 sequence is 16 residues long. From germline, CDR1 is LNHNV and CDR2 YYDKDF (reference sequence). Trimming removed 1 base from V and 3 bases from J, with 16 bases in between. CDR3: CATSRASGTRDYEQYF. CDR3 in DNA: TGTGCCACCAGCAGAGCTTCCGGGACGCGAGACTACGAGCAGTACTTC. Looking up the rest from reference TRBV15 and TRBJ2-7 gives the full variable domain: DAMVIQNPRYQVTQFGKPVTLSCSQTLNHNVMYWYQQKSSQAPKLLFHYYDKDFNNEADTPDNFQSRRPNTSFCFLDIRSPGLGDTAMYLCATSRASGTRDYEQYFGPGTRLTVT.

The chain recombines TRBV28 with TRBJ1-4; D is unresolved. Germline V gives CDR1 MDHEN, CDR2 SYDVKM. The CDR3 totals 14 residues. The germline V and J ends were trimmed by 3 bases and 13 bases, with 18 bases remaining between them. For the CDR3, the DNA is TGTGCCAGCAGTTTGAGGCAGCTACATCTTACACTGTTTTTT. Amino acids: CASSLRQLHLTLFF.

The gene calls are TRBV2 and TRBJ2-2; D may be TRBD2 (6 bases). V dropped 8 bases and J dropped 3 bases, with 16 bases sitting between them. The CDR3 is 15 residues long. The V gene's germline CDR1 is SNHLY and CDR2 FYNNEI. The DNA for the CDR3 is TGTGCCAGCCGCGCTAGCGAAAGATACACCGGGGAGCTGTTTTTT. This codes for CASRASERYTGELFF.